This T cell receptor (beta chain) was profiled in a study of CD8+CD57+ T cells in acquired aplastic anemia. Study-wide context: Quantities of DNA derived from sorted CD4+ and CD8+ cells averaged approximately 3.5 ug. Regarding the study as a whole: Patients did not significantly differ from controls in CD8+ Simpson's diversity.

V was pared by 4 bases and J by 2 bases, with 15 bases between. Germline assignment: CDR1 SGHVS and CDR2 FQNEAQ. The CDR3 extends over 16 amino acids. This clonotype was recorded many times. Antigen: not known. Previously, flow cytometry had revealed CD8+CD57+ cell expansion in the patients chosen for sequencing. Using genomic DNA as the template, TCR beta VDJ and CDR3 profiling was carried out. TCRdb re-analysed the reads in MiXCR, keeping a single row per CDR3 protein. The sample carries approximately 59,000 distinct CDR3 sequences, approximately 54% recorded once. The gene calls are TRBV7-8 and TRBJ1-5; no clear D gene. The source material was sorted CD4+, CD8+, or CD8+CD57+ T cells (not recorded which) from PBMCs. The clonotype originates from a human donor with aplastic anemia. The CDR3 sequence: CASSSIGEIGNQPQHF. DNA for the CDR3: TGTGCCAGCAGCTCTATCGGGGAGATAGGCAATCAGCCCCAGCATTTT.